Below, 28 T cell receptor beta chains from the same sample are listed, as sequenced in a study of blood T cell repertoires in COVID-19. Only in-frame clones appear in the TCRdb table, and some are missing; sequencing was by immunoSEQ multiplex PCR. This sample has some 50,000 clones; roughly 83% occur once, and the top ten carry over 2%. Material: peripheral blood. Every receptor here comes from a woman aged 55-70 years with acute or convalescent COVID-19.

J is TRBJ1-2 and V is TRBV11-2; weak D call: TRBD1 (6 bases). V was pared by 5 bases and J by 4 bases, with 20 bases between. Germline V gene data show CDR1 as SGHAT and CDR2 as FQNNGV. This CDR3 has 16 amino acids. CDR3 sequence reads: CASSHHRVGFGYGYTF. The CDR3 DNA reads as TGTGCCAGCAGCCACCACAGGGTCGGGTTCGGCTATGGCTACACCTTC.

The V call is TRBV7-9, the J call TRBJ1-1, with D maybe TRBD1 (5 bases). This CDR3 is built from 14 residues. The germline V gene has CDR1 SEHNR and CDR2 FQNEAQ (reference sequence). Trimming took off 4 bases at V and 3 bases at J, with 12 bases between the two ends. In nucleotides, the CDR3 is TGTGCCAGCAGCTCTGGATGGGGGGACACTGAAGCTTTCTTT. This sequence encodes CASSSGWGDTEAFF.

The CDR3 region has the DNA TGTGCCTGGAGTGAACGGGGAACTGAAGCTTTCTTT. Translating gives CAWSERGTEAFF. The J gene is TRBJ1-1, the V gene TRBV30; D unresolved. Germline values: CDR1 GTSNPN, CDR2 SVGIG (reference sequence). The CDR3 sequence is 12 residues long. V was cut by 1 base and J by 5 bases, with 8 bases left in between.

The chain joins TRBV11-2 to TRBJ1-1; tentatively, D is TRBD1 (6 bases). Trimming left V 3 bases short and J 5 bases short, with 10 bases between. Germline loops: CDR1 SGHAT, CDR2 FQNNGV. The CDR3 runs to 13 residues. The CDR3 DNA follows: TGTGCCAGCAGCTTGACCCAGGGGACTGAAGCTTTCTTT. Translating gives CASSLTQGTEAFF.

This clone was recorded once. The chain joins TRBV18 to TRBJ1-1; tentative D call: TRBD1 (5 bases). V was cut by 3 bases and J by 4 bases, with 9 bases left in between. CDR1 is KGHSH and CDR2 is LQKENI in the germline V gene. The CDR3 is 13 residues long. CDR3 protein: CASSPQGGTEAFF. The CDR3 DNA reads TGTGCCAGCTCACCCCAGGGAGGCACTGAAGCTTTCTTT.

The chain joins TRBV4-2 to TRBJ2-1, with TRBD2 identical over 8 bases. The germline gives CDR1 LGHNA, CDR2 YNFKEQ. Losses at the gene ends were 4 bases for V and 0 bases for J; bases not matched to a gene: 5. The CDR3 extends over 16 amino acids. CDR3 DNA sequence: TGTGCCAGCAGCCGTATAGCGGGGAGCTCCTACAATGAGCAGTTCTTC. This encodes CASSRIAGSSYNEQFF.

The J gene is TRBJ1-5, the V gene TRBV7-8, with 8 bases lining up with TRBD1. After removal of 2 bases from V and 8 bases from J, the junction contained 17 bases not matched to a gene. Germline loops: CDR1 SGHVS, CDR2 FQNEAQ. The CDR3 has 18 amino acids. The CDR3: CASSLKRPWGQAGEPQHF. CDR3 DNA: TGTGCCAGCAGCTTAAAGCGCCCTTGGGGACAGGCAGGGGAGCCCCAGCATTTT. The variable domain in full, completed from reference TRBV7-8 and TRBJ1-5, reads GAGVSQSPRYKVAKRGQDVALRCDPISGHVSLFWYQQALGQGPEFLTYFQNEAQLDKSGLPSDRFFAERPEGSVSTLKIQRTQQEDSAVYLCASSLKRPWGQAGEPQHFGDGTRLSIL.

The gene calls are TRBV10-3 and TRBJ2-5; TRBD2 matches at 10 bases. The CDR3 is 17 residues long. V lost 4 bases and J lost 3; bases outside the gene matches: 11. Germline loops: CDR1 ENHRY, CDR2 SYGVKD. CDR3: CAISGRETSGQEETQYF. CDR3 nucleotides: TGTGCCATCAGTGGGAGGGAGACTAGCGGGCAAGAAGAGACCCAGTACTTC.

V is TRBV7-3 and J is TRBJ1-2, with a weak D call TRBD1 (5 bases). This CDR3 has 16 residues. V shed 4 bases and J shed 3 bases, with 18 bases lying between them. Germline V gene data show CDR1 as SGHTA and CDR2 as FQGTGA. Here the CDR3 reads CASSSHPDGGDYGYTF. CDR3 DNA: TGTGCCAGCAGCTCTCACCCGGACGGGGGAGACTATGGCTACACCTTC. The full variable domain, its missing parts supplied by reference TRBV7-3 and TRBJ1-2, is GAGVSQTPSNKVTEKGKYVELRCDPISGHTALYWYRQSLGQGPEFLIYFQGTGAADDSGLPNDRFFAVRPEGSVSTLKIQRTERGDSAVYLCASSSHPDGGDYGYTFGSGTRLTVV.

This chain joins TRBV9 and TRBJ2-5; D unresolved. The V end was cut by 0 bases, the J end by 4 bases, with 7 bases between. The CDR3 extends over 13 amino acids. Germline V CDR1 and CDR2: SGDLS, YYNGEE. The CDR3 DNA is TGTGCCAGCAGCGTAGCGGGTGGAGAGACCCAGTACTTC. Translated, it gives CASSVAGGETQYF.

This chain links TRBV9 with TRBJ1-6, with a weak D call TRBD1 (6 bases). Per the germline V gene, CDR1 is SGDLS and CDR2 is YYNGEE. V dropped 3 bases and J dropped 8 bases, with 15 bases sitting between them. The CDR3 totals 15 residues. Here the CDR3 DNA reads TGTGCCAGCAGCGGGGCCCAGGGGTATCATTCACCCCTCCACTTT. As protein: CASSGAQGYHSPLHF.

For this clone: An end of the junction differs from the germline gene, which may be a read error. The chain combines TRBV7-7 with TRBJ2-3; no reliable D call. The CDR3 totals 15 residues. From germline, CDR1 is SSHAT and CDR2 FNYEAQ (reference sequence). The CDR3 nucleotides read TGTGCTAGCAGCTTATCTATGTCTAGCACAGATACGCAGTATTTT. Its translation is CASSLSMSSTDTQYF.

This sequence joins TRBV6-6 and TRBJ1-2, with TRBD1 matching 8 bases. The CDR3 extends over 14 amino acids. CDR1 and CDR2 from the germline V gene are MNHNY and SVGAGI (reference sequence). V lost 8 bases, J lost 1 base, and 6 bases stayed unmatched. CDR3 bases: TGTGCCAGCGAGGGGACAGGTCGTAACTATGGCTACACCTTC. Translated: CASEGTGRNYGYTF.

The chain couples TRBV12-2 to TRBJ1-2; the D call in the table, TRBD1, was not verified against the DNA. TRBV12-2 represents a pseudogene. CDR3 length: 15 amino acids. The CDR3: CASRPQDRVLYGYTF. The CDR3, as DNA: TGTGCAAGTCGCCCCCAGGACAGAGTACTTTATGGCTACACCTTC.

This rearrangement joins TRBV7-9 to TRBJ1-6, with 7 bases identical to TRBD1. From germline, CDR1 is SEHNR and CDR2 FQNEAQ (reference sequence). This CDR3 spans 14 amino acids. Unmatched junction bases numbered 6, after V lost 3 bases and J lost 10 bases. CDR3: CASSLTGPDSPLHF. The DNA for the CDR3 is TGTGCCAGCAGCTTGACAGGGCCGGACTCACCCCTCCACTTT.

The chain carries TRBV19 and TRBJ2-1; 14 bases fit TRBD2. Germline CDR1 LNHDA, CDR2 SQIVND (reference sequence). V shed 10 bases and J 1 base; nucleotides not matched to a gene: 15. CDR3 length equals 19 residues. The chain's CDR3 is CATQSGGTSGGLSYNEQFF. DNA of the CDR3: TGTGCCACCCAGAGTGGGGGGACTAGCGGGGGCCTTTCCTACAATGAGCAGTTCTTC.

This chain connects TRBV18 to TRBJ2-5; D possibly corresponds to TRBD2 (6 bases). The CDR3 covers 19 residues. Per germline, CDR1 KGHSH and CDR2 LQKENI. V lost 1 base, J lost 2 bases, and 23 bases lay in between. CDR3 region: CASSPRSTSRSNDQETQYF. CDR3 DNA: TGTGCCAGCTCACCACGGTCCACTAGCCGGAGTAACGATCAAGAGACCCAGTACTTC. The full variable domain, with the rest looked up from reference TRBV18 and TRBJ2-5, is NAGVMQNPRHLVRRRGQEARLRCSPMKGHSHVYWYRQLPEEGLKFMVYLQKENIIDESGMPKERFSAEFPKEGPSILRIQQVVRGDSAAYFCASSPRSTSRSNDQETQYFGPGTRLLVL.

The chain uses TRBV7-2 and TRBJ1-2; 11 positions agree with TRBD1. V lost 3 bases to trimming and J lost 4 bases; unmatched junction nucleotides: 10. The germline CDR1 and CDR2 sequences are SGHTA and FQGNSA. The CDR3 sequence is 17 residues long. CDR3 DNA: TGTGCCAGCAGCTTTTCCGGGACAGGGGGAGGCCCCTATGGCTACACCTTC. It yields the protein CASSFSGTGGGPYGYTF. The full variable domain, in which reference TRBV7-2 and TRBJ1-2 provide the parts outside the CDR3, is GAGVSQSPSNKVTEKGKDVELRCDPISGHTALYWYRQSLGQGLEFLIYFQGNSAPDKSGLPSDRFSAERTGGSVSTLTIQRTQQEDSAVYLCASSFSGTGGGPYGYTFGSGTRLTVV.

This sequence joins TRBV4-2 and TRBJ1-5, with 7 positions matching TRBD1. Trimming at V came to 0 bases and at J to 7 bases, leaving 12 bases not matched to a gene. CDR1 and CDR2 (germline): LGHNA, YNFKEQ. This CDR3 spans 17 amino acids. The CDR3 DNA is TGTGCCAGCAGCCAAGAAACCGTTACCTCGACAGGGCAGCCCCAGCATTTT. Protein sequence: CASSQETVTSTGQPQHF.

The chain joins TRBV14 to TRBJ2-1; tentative D call: TRBD2 (6 bases). The CDR3 totals 16 residues. Germline V gives CDR1 SGHDN, CDR2 FVKESK. Trimming shortened V by 2 bases and J by 4 bases, and 15 bases separated the two germline ends. In DNA, the CDR3 is TGTGCCAGCAGCCAAAAAAGGAGGGGACTTTACAATGAGCAGTTCTTC. Protein product: CASSQKRRGLYNEQFF.

This clone was recorded a few times. The chain couples TRBV29-1 to TRBJ2-7; 7 nucleotides line up with TRBD1. CDR3 length: 15 amino acids. CDR1 and CDR2 (germline): SQVTM, ANQGSEA. V gave up 4 bases and J gave up 3 bases; unmatched junction bases: 12. The CDR3, as DNA: TGCAGCGTTGGACTTGACAGGGTAGGGGGCTACGAGCAGTACTTC. This codes for CSVGLDRVGGYEQYF.

This chain uses TRBV28 with TRBJ1-4; 8 nucleotides agree with TRBD1. The germline V gene has CDR1 MDHEN and CDR2 SYDVKM. There are 14 residues in the CDR3. V lost 3 bases to trimming and J lost 7 bases; unmatched junction nucleotides: 4. The CDR3 DNA reads TGTGCCAGCAGTTTGACAGGGGCGAGTGAAAAACTGTTTTTT. Protein sequence: CASSLTGASEKLFF.

The chain combines TRBV5-4 with TRBJ2-7; no firm D call. Trimming cost V 0 bases and J 0 bases, with 10 bases left between them. The CDR3 is made up of 15 amino acids. CDR1 is SGHNT, CDR2 YYREEE, per germline (reference sequence). The CDR3: CASSLDRFSSYEQYF. DNA for the CDR3: TGTGCCAGCAGCTTGGATCGCTTTAGCTCCTACGAGCAGTACTTC.

CDR3 in DNA: TGTGCCAGCGAGAGACCACAGAGCTCCTACGAGCAGTACTTC. Its protein product is CASERPQSSYEQYF. The chain combines TRBV5-8 with TRBJ2-7, with D unclear. The germline CDR1 and CDR2 sequences are SGHTS and YDEGEE. The V end was cut by 7 bases, the J end by 0 bases, with 14 bases between. This CDR3 has 14 residues.

The chain uses TRBV5-4 and TRBJ1-2; TRBD1 matches at 8 bases. J lost 1 base, V lost 3 bases, and 2 bases had no gene match. The CDR3 spans 14 residues. From germline, CDR1 is SGHNT and CDR2 YYREEE (reference sequence). For the CDR3, the DNA is TGTGCCAGCAGCTCGGGACAGGTTAACTATGGCTACACCTTC. Translation gives CASSSGQVNYGYTF.

J is TRBJ1-2 and V is TRBV29-1; TRBD1 is a possible D gene (6 bases). This CDR3 has 13 residues. The germline CDR1 and CDR2 sequences are SQVTM and ANQGSEA. Trimming stripped 6 bases from V and 2 bases from J, with 13 bases between. As DNA, the CDR3 is TGCAGCGTCGGGGACAACTACAACTATGGCTACACCTTC. Translation: CSVGDNYNYGYTF.

This chain joins TRBV5-1 and TRBJ2-7, with D unclear. The CDR3 has 15 residues. Germline assignment: CDR1 SGHRS and CDR2 YFSETQ. Between the trimmed V and J ends, which lost 4 bases and 3 bases, there was a span of 17 bases. The chain's CDR3 is CASSPTTVRGYEQYF. The CDR3 coding sequence is TGCGCCAGCAGCCCAACGACGGTGCGAGGCTACGAGCAGTACTTC.

V and J are TRBV5-1 and TRBJ2-7; 9 nucleotides match TRBD1. With 0 bases clipped from V and 2 bases from J, the junction kept 6 bases outside the gene matches. This CDR3 contains 16 residues. In germline, CDR1 is SGHRS, CDR2 YFSETQ. For the CDR3, the DNA is TGCGCCAGCAGCTTGGATGCTGGACAGGGGACCTACGAGCAGTACTTC. It is translated as CASSLDAGQGTYEQYF.